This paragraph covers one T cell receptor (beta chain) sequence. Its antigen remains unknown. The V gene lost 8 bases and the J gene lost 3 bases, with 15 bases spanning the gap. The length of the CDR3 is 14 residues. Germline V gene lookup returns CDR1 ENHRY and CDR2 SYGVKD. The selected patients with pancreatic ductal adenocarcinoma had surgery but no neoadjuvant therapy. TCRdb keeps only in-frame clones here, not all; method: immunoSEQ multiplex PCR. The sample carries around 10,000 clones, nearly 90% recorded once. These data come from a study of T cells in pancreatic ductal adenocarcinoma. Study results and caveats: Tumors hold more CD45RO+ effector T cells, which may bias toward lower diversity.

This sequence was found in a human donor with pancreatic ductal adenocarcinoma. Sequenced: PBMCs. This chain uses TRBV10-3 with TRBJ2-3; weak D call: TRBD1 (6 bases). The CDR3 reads CAIGEVQGTDTQYF. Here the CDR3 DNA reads TGTGCCATCGGAGAGGTCCAGGGGACAGATACGCAGTATTTT.